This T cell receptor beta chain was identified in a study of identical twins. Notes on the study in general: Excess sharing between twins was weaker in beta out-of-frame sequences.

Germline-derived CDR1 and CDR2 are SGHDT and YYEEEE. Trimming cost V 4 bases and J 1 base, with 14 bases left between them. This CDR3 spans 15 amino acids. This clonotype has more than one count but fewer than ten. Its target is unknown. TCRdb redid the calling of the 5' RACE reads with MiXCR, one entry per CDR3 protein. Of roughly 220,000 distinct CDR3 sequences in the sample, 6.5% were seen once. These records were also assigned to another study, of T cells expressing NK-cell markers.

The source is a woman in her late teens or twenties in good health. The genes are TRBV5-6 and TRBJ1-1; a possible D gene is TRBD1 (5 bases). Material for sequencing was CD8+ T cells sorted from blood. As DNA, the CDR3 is TGTGCCAGCAGCGGACCGGGACGGCAGAACACTGAAGCTTTCTTT. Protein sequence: CASSGPGRQNTEAFF. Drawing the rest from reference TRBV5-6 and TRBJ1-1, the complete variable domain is DAGVTQSPTHLIKTRGQQVTLRCSPKSGHDTVSWYQQALGQGPQFIFQYYEEEERQRGNFPDRFSGHQFPNYSSELNVNALLLGDSALYLCASSGPGRQNTEAFFGQGTRLTVV.